This T cell receptor beta chain was recorded in a study of control samples from healthy donors and cancer patients. The table came from immunoSEQ multiplex PCR; TCRdb's copy has only in-frame clones and leaves some out. The sample includes about 73,000 clones, about nine tenths seen only once; the top ten take 15% to 20%. Germline values: CDR1 LGHNT, CDR2 FRNRAP. The CDR3 is 13 amino acids. Trimming took 6 bases from V and 3 from J, leaving 12 bases between them. Material: PBMCs. This sequence was found in a man aged 55 to 70 with lung cancer. The chain uses TRBV12-5 and TRBJ2-7; D perhaps matches TRBD1 (6 bases). CDR3 nucleotides: TGTGCTAGTGGGCTCGAAGGGGGCTACGAGCAGTACTTC. This translates into CASGLEGGYEQYF. The whole variable domain, remainder taken from reference TRBV12-5 and TRBJ2-7, is DARVTQTPRHKVTEMGQEVTMRCQPILGHNTVFWYRQTMMQGLELLAYFRNRAPLDDSGMPKDRFSAEMPDATLATLKIQPSEPRDSAVYFCASGLEGGYEQYFGPGTRLTVT.